This T cell receptor beta chain was sequenced during a study of blood T cell repertoires in COVID-19. Study-level background: PBMCs, B-cell-depleted T cells, or T cells were the source of the cDNA or gDNA that made up the material.

The protocol was immunoSEQ multiplex PCR, while the TCRdb copy is restricted to in-frame clones and leaves out a portion. The sample holds about 110,000 clones; around 83% are singletons and the top ten take 7.9%. Germline V gene lookup returns CDR1 SGDLS and CDR2 YYNGEE. The CDR3 consists of 17 residues. V lost 1 base, J lost 9 bases, and 23 bases lay in between. This clonotype originated in a woman aged 80 or over with active or convalescent COVID-19. J is TRBJ2-1 and V is TRBV9; weak D call: TRBD1 (6 bases). Sequencing input: peripheral blood. The CDR3 spells CASSVKGHHSLGGEQFF. The CDR3 coding sequence is TGTGCCAGCAGCGTAAAGGGACACCATTCGCTGGGCGGTGAGCAGTTCTTC. The full variable domain, rest sourced from reference TRBV9 and TRBJ2-1, is DSGVTQTPKHLITATGQRVTLRCSPRSGDLSVYWYQQSLDQGLQFLIQYYNGEERAKGNILERFSAQQFPDLHSELNLSSLELGDSALYFCASSVKGHHSLGGEQFFGPGTRLTVL.